This TCR beta chain was profiled in a study of blood T cell repertoires in COVID-19 (dated by TCRdb to about 2020). Turning to the overall study: The collaborator samples originated in the United States, Italy and Spain and spanned the acute and convalescent phases of COVID-19. Deeply sampled blood TCRbeta repertoires from subjects exposed to, actively infected with, or recovered from COVID-19 were included in the dataset. Sample metadata almost always included a de-identified subject ID, COVID-19 status, age in years and sex. A freely available public database, intended as a resource for researchers studying the immune response to SARS-CoV-2, is where the repertoires were released. The samples were drawn from the first 160 participants of the ongoing ImmuneRACE study and from 1,200 or so subjects provided by 6 global collaborators. HLA class I and class II types, where available, came from metadata supplied by the sample provider rather than from assay-based typing. The prospective study material was composed of cDNA or gDNA derived from T cells, B-cell-depleted T cells, or PBMCs. What the work shows at the level of the full study, not this receptor alone: Clinical and demographic metadata were provided uncurated, with the amount varying by source and participant.

Each collaborating institution followed its own protocols to collect whole blood in K2EDTA tubes. For TCRbeta analysis, collaborator samples were shipped as frozen whole blood, as isolated PBMCs, or as DNA extracted from either sample type. TCRbeta CDR3 regions were amplified from genomic DNA using the immunoSEQ Assay, a bias-controlled multiplex PCR. Per the authors' processing: Within the assay, amplification of reference gene primers was used to estimate how many nucleated cells each sample contained. To quantify the absolute abundance of each unique TCRbeta CDR3 rearrangement, sequence reads were collapsed and filtered. For each sample, productive Simpson clonality was calculated as the square root of Simpson's diversity index over productive rearrangements. TCRdb carries this immuneACCESS record with in-frame sequences only. Its versions omit some clonotypes, under half of them owing to an unresolved V gene in the studies checked, with the rest unexplained. The V and J calls and clone size come from that table; D and trimming were worked out from the DNA. The sample profile shows about 170,000 clones; roughly 80% of them were found once. The leading ten clones occupy roughly 2% of the sample.

Turning to this clone: This clone's antigen is unknown. Per-nucleotide qualities are absent, and no much larger clonotype sits a single base away.

Sequencing was done on a sample of peripheral blood. This clonotype originated in a woman aged 80 or over with acute or convalescent COVID-19.

The CDR3 corresponds to CASSQDIGQGNQPQHF. The bases read TGCGCCAGCAGCCAAGACATCGGACAGGGAAATCAGCCCCAGCATTTT. Here the chain combines TRBV4-1 and TRBJ1-5, with 8 bases aligning to TRBD1. Taken from cysteine to phenylalanine, the CDR3 has 16 residues. CDR3 DNA only is kept here, 48 bases in frame from base 1. The germline V gene provides CDR1 MGHRA and CDR2 YSYEKL. V loses 0 bases at its end and J loses 4 bases; junction bases beyond the gene matches: 5.